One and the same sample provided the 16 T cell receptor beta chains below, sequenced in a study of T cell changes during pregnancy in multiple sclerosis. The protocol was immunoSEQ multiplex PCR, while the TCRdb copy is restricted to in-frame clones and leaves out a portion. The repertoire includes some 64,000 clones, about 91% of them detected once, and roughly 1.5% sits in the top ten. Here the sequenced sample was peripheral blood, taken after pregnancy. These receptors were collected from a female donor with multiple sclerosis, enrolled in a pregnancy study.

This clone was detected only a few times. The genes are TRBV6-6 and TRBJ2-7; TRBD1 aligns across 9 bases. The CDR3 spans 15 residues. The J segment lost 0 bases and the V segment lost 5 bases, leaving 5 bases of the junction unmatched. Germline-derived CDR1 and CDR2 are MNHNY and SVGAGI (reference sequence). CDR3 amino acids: CASSRGTGSSYEQYF. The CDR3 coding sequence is TGTGCCAGCAGTAGGGGGACAGGGAGCTCCTACGAGCAGTACTTC.

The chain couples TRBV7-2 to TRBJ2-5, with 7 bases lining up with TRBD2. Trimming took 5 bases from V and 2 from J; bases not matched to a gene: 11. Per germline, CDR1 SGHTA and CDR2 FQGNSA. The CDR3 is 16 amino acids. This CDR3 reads CASSPSAASGQETQYF. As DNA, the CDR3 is TGTGCCAGCAGCCCCAGTGCGGCTAGCGGACAAGAGACCCAGTACTTC. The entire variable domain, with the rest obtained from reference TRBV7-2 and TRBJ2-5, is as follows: GAGVSQSPSNKVTEKGKDVELRCDPISGHTALYWYRQSLGQGLEFLIYFQGNSAPDKSGLPSDRFSAERTGGSVSTLTIQRTQQEDSAVYLCASSPSAASGQETQYFGPGTRLLVL.

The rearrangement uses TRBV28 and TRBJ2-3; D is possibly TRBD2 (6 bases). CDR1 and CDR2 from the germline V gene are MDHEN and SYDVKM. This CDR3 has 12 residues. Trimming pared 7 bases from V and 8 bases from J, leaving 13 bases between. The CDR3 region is CASTPPRGTQYF. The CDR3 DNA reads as TGTGCCAGCACCCCCCCGCGGGGTACGCAGTATTTT.

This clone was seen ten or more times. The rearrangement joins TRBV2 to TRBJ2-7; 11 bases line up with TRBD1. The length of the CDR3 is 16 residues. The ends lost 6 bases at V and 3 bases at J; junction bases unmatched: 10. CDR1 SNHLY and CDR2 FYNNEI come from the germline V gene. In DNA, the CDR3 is TGTGCCAGCAGGGAACAACCTGGGACAGGGGGCTACGAGCAGTACTTC. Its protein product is CASREQPGTGGYEQYF.

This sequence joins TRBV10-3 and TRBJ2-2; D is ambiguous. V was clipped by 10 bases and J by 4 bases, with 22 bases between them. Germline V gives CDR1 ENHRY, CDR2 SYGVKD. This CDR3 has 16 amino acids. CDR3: CATIKEFAGGTGELFF. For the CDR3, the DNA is TGTGCCACTATAAAAGAGTTTGCTGGCGGCACCGGGGAGCTGTTTTTT.

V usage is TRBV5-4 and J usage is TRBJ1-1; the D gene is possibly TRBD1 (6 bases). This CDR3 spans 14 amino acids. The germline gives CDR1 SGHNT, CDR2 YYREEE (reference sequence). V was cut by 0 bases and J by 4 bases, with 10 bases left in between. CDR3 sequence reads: CASSLASGATEAFF. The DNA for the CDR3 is TGTGCCAGCAGCTTGGCCTCAGGGGCCACTGAAGCTTTCTTT.

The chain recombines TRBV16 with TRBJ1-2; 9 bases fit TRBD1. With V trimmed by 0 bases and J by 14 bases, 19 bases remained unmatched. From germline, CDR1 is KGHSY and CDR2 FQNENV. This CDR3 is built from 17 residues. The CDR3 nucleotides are TGTGCCAGCAGCCAATCGCTGAGACAGGGGGGACTTCTCGTAAGGACCTTC. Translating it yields CASSQSLRQGGLLVRTF.

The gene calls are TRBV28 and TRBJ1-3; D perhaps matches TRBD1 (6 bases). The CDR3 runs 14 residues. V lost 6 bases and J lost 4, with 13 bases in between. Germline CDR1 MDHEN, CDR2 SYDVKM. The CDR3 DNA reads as TGTGCCAGCAGGAGAACAGGGTCCGGAAACACCATATATTTT. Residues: CASRRTGSGNTIYF.

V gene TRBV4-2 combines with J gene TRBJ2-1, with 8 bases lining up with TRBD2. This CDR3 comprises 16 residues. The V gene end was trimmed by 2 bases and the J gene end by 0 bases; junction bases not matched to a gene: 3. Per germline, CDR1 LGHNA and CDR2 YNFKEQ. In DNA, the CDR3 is TGTGCCAGCAGCCAACAGCGGGAGAGCTCCTACAATGAGCAGTTCTTC. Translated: CASSQQRESSYNEQFF.

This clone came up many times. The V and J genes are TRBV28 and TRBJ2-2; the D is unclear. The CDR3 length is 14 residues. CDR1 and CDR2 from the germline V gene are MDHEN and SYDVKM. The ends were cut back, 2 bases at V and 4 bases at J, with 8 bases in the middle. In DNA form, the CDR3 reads TGTGCCAGCAGTTTAATATCGGGCACCGGGGAGCTGTTTTTT. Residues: CASSLISGTGELFF.

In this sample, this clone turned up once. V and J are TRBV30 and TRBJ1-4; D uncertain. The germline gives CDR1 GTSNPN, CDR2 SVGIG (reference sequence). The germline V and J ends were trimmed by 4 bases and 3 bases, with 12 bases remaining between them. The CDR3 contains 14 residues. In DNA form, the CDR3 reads TGTGCCTGGACAACGGGGTTGGCTAATGAAAAACTGTTTTTT. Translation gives CAWTTGLANEKLFF.

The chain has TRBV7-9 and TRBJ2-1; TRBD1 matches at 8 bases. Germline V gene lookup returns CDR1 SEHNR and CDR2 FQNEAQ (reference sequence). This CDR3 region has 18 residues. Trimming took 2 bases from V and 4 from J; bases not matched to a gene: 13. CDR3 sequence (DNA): TGTGCCAGCAGCTTACAGGGGGCGCTAGCCACTGGGTACAATGAGCAGTTCTTC. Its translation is CASSLQGALATGYNEQFF. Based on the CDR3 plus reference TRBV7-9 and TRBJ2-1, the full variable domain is DTGVSQNPRHKITKRGQNVTFRCDPISEHNRLYWYRQTLGQGPEFLTYFQNEAQLEKSRLLSDRFSAERPKGSFSTLEIQRTEQGDSAMYLCASSLQGALATGYNEQFFGPGTRLTVL.

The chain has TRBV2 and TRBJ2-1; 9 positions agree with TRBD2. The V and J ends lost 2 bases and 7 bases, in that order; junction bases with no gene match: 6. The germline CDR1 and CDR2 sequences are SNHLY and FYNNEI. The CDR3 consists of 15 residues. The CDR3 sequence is CASSEWASGINEQFF. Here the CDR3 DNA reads TGTGCCAGCAGTGAATGGGCTAGCGGGATAAATGAGCAGTTCTTC.

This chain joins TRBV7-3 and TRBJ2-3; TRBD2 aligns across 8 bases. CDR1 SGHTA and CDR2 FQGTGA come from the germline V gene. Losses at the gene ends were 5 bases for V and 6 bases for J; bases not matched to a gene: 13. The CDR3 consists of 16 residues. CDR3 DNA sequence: TGTGCCAGCAGCCATTTTAGCGGGACTATAGTGGATACGCAGTATTTT. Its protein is CASSHFSGTIVDTQYF.

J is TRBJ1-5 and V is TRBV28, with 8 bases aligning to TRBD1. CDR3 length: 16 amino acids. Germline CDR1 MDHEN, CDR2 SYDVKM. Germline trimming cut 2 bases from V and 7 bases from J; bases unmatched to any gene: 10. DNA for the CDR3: TGTGCCAGCAGTTTACTGGCAGGGGGCGGAGGACAGCCCCAGCATTTT. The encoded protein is CASSLLAGGGGQPQHF.

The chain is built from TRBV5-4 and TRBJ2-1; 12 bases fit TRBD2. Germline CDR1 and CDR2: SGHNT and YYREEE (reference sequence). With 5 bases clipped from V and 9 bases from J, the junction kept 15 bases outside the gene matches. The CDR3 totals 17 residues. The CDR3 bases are TGTGCCAGCAGACCGGGGGGTGGGACTAGCGGGTGGAGTGAGCAGTTCTTC. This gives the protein CASRPGGGTSGWSEQFF. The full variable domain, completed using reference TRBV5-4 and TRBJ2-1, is ETGVTQSPTHLIKTRGQQVTLRCSSQSGHNTVSWYQQALGQGPQFIFQYYREEENGRGNFPPRFSGLQFPNYSSELNVNALELDDSALYLCASRPGGGTSGWSEQFFGPGTRLTVL.